One sample yielded the 22 T cell receptor beta chains listed below, sequenced in a study of T-cell reconstitution after alpha-beta-depleted transplantation in children (dated by TCRdb to about 2016). The receptor library was made with PCR. Sequencing used an Illumina HiSeq 2500. TCR library preparation used molecular barcoding, with unique molecular identifiers applied to normalize quantification of the TCRbeta repertoire. TCRdb reran the public reads through fastp at Q25 and MiXCR, keeping productive beta chains. Rows are combined by CDR3 protein, so each entry shows the most common genes and DNA. The table for this sample lists 120,000 or so distinct CDR3 sequences; about 9.3% of them were counted only once. Jointly, the top ten make up 8% of the sample. The source material was PBMCs from the stem cell graft donor, sampled from the stem cell graft. These receptors originate from a human donor who donated a stem cell graft to a child with acute lymphoblastic leukemia.

Points on this clonotype: A single base separates this from a much larger clone, so it may be a read error. This chain joins TRBV7-2 and TRBJ1-6; perhaps TRBD1 as D (6 bases). The germline CDR1 and CDR2 sequences are SGHTA and FQGNSA. With 5 bases removed from V and 9 bases from J, the gap between germline ends came to 17 bases. The CDR3 has 15 residues. The CDR3 loop reads CASSEQGIMGSPLHF. CDR3 coding DNA: TGTGCCAGCAGCGAACAGGGAATAATGGGTTCACCCCTCCACTTT.

This clonotype has just one count. The chain couples TRBV5-1 to TRBJ1-5, with D uncertain. Germline CDR1 reads SGHRS; CDR2 reads YFSETQ. V was shortened by 0 bases and J by 0 bases, with 4 bases between the two germline ends. This CDR3 comprises 14 residues. The DNA of the CDR3 is TGCGCCAGCAGCTTGGACAATAGCAATCAGCCCCAGCATTTT. This encodes CASSLDNSNQPQHF.

The CDR3: CASSLSDVGTDTQYF. The DNA of the CDR3 is TGTGCCAGCAGCTTATCGGATGTAGGGACAGATACGCAGTATTTT. The chain couples TRBV7-9 to TRBJ2-3; D gene unclear. This CDR3 has 15 amino acids. Trimming cost V 2 bases and J 3 bases, with 12 bases left between them. Germline V gene lookup returns CDR1 SEHNR and CDR2 FQNEAQ (reference sequence). Looking up the rest from reference TRBV7-9 and TRBJ2-3 gives the full variable domain: DTGVSQNPRHKITKRGQNVTFRCDPISEHNRLYWYRQTLGQGPEFLTYFQNEAQLEKSRLLSDRFSAERPKGSFSTLEIQRTEQGDSAMYLCASSLSDVGTDTQYFGPGTRLTVL.

This clonotype appeared many times. This rearrangement joins TRBV5-8 to TRBJ2-7; D is perhaps TRBD2 (6 bases). This CDR3 spans 15 amino acids. CDR1 and CDR2 (germline): SGHTS, YDEGEE. V was shortened by 2 bases and J by 0 bases, with 12 bases between the two germline ends. The CDR3 spells CASSFGDLSSYEQYF. CDR3 bases: TGTGCCAGCAGCTTTGGGGACTTGAGCTCCTACGAGCAGTACTTC. Drawing the rest from reference TRBV5-8 and TRBJ2-7, the complete variable domain is EAGVTQSPTHLIKTRGQQATLRCSPISGHTSVYWYQQALGLGLQFLLWYDEGEERNRGNFPPRFSGRQFPNYSSELNVNALELEDSALYLCASSFGDLSSYEQYFGPGTRLTVT.

Many counts were recorded for this clonotype. V is TRBV7-8 and J is TRBJ1-2; 7 nucleotides match TRBD1. V dropped 1 base and J dropped 4; count of bases not matched to a gene: 9. The CDR3 runs to 16 residues. The germline V gene encodes CDR1 SGHVS and CDR2 FQNEAQ. CDR3 in amino acids: CASSLVGTVKGYGYTF. DNA of the CDR3: TGTGCCAGCAGCTTAGTAGGGACAGTCAAGGGCTATGGCTACACCTTC. Full variable domain (remainder filled in from reference TRBV7-8 and TRBJ1-2): GAGVSQSPRYKVAKRGQDVALRCDPISGHVSLFWYQQALGQGPEFLTYFQNEAQLDKSGLPSDRFFAERPEGSVSTLKIQRTQQEDSAVYLCASSLVGTVKGYGYTFGSGTRLTVV.

The chain links TRBV5-4 to TRBJ2-2, with D possibly TRBD1 on 6 matching bases. Trimming took 1 base from V and 4 from J, leaving 11 bases between them. This CDR3 spans 15 amino acids. Germline V gene sequence: CDR1 SGHNT, CDR2 YYREEE (reference sequence). The CDR3, as DNA: TGTGCCAGCAGCTTGTCTTCAGGGGCCACCGGGGAGCTGTTTTTT. This gives the protein CASSLSSGATGELFF.

This clonotype was detected many times. The DNA for the CDR3 is TGTGCCAGCAGTCTCATGGGGAAGTATGGCTACACCTTC. As protein: CASSLMGKYGYTF. This chain links TRBV7-2 with TRBJ1-2; no clear D gene. The CDR3 sequence is 13 residues long. Trimming took off 6 bases at V and 5 bases at J, with 13 bases between the two ends. Germline lookup yields CDR1 SGHTA and CDR2 FQGNSA.

This sequence joins TRBV6-2 or TRBV6-3 and TRBJ2-7, with D unresolved. This CDR3 has 14 residues. Germline V gene sequence: CDR1 MNHEY, CDR2 SVGEGT. V gave up 7 bases and J gave up 3 bases, with 16 bases separating them. CDR3 sequence (DNA): TGTGCCAGCAAAGAGTGGGCAATAAACTACGAGCAGTACTTC. Translated, it gives CASKEWAINYEQYF.

Many counts were recorded for this clonotype. The chain uses TRBV7-9 and TRBJ2-5; D uncertain. The CDR3 consists of 13 residues. Deletions cut 6 bases from V and 2 bases from J, with 10 bases between. The V gene's germline CDR1 is SEHNR and CDR2 FQNEAQ (reference sequence). Here the CDR3 reads CASSPSVQETQYF. The CDR3 coding sequence is TGTGCCAGCAGTCCTTCGGTACAAGAGACCCAGTACTTC.

This clonotype was seen ten or more times. The CDR3 region has the DNA TGTGCCAGCAGTGAAGAATTGGCGGGAGTTAATAGCAATCAGCCCCAGCATTTT. This gives the protein CASSEELAGVNSNQPQHF. The chain couples TRBV6-1 to TRBJ1-5, with D unresolved. V was pared by 1 base and J by 0 bases, with 16 bases between. Germline values: CDR1 MNHNS, CDR2 SASEGT. The CDR3 runs to 18 residues.

This clonotype was seen many times. J is TRBJ1-1 and V is TRBV5-1; 7 positions match TRBD1. J lost 3 bases, V lost 2 bases, and 4 bases had no gene match. The CDR3 consists of 14 residues. The germline gives CDR1 SGHRS, CDR2 YFSETQ. The CDR3 reads CASSFRGQDTEAFF. CDR3 DNA: TGCGCCAGCAGCTTTAGGGGGCAGGACACTGAAGCTTTCTTT. The full variable domain, completed using reference TRBV5-1 and TRBJ1-1, is KAGVTQTPRYLIKTRGQQVTLSCSPISGHRSVSWYQQTPGQGLQFLFEYFSETQRNKGNFPGRFSGRQFSNSRSEMNVSTLELGDSALYLCASSFRGQDTEAFFGQGTRLTVV.

The sample holds many counts of this clonotype. The chain carries TRBV5-1 and TRBJ2-1; 10 nucleotides agree with TRBD2. Germline CDR1 reads SGHRS; CDR2 reads YFSETQ. V lost 0 bases, J lost 8 bases, and 8 bases stayed unmatched. The CDR3 contains 16 residues. CDR3 sequence reads: CASSLEELAGTYEQFF. The CDR3 DNA reads TGCGCCAGCAGCTTGGAGGAACTAGCGGGAACTTATGAGCAGTTCTTC. Complete variable domain (other parts from reference TRBV5-1 and TRBJ2-1): KAGVTQTPRYLIKTRGQQVTLSCSPISGHRSVSWYQQTPGQGLQFLFEYFSETQRNKGNFPGRFSGRQFSNSRSEMNVSTLELGDSALYLCASSLEELAGTYEQFFGPGTRLTVL.

This clonotype was counted many times. The chain uses TRBV29-1 and TRBJ2-3; TRBD1 is a possible D gene (5 bases). V gave up 6 bases and J gave up 2 bases, with 15 bases separating them. This CDR3 is built from 14 residues. Germline CDR1 SQVTM, CDR2 ANQGSEA. DNA for the CDR3: TGCAGCGTGACCGGAAGGGGAAACACAGATACGCAGTATTTT. Translation: CSVTGRGNTDTQYF.

At least ten counts were recorded for this clonotype. This rearrangement joins TRBV29-1 to TRBJ2-7; D is perhaps TRBD2 (6 bases). The CDR3 length is 13 residues. Germline assignment: CDR1 SQVTM and CDR2 ANQGSEA. V lost 5 bases, J lost 4 bases, and 15 bases lay in between. The CDR3 bases are TGCAGCGTTTGGGGGGAGGCTGGATACGAGCAGTACTTC. This translates into CSVWGEAGYEQYF.

Many counts were recorded for this clonotype. The chain carries TRBV7-2 and TRBJ2-1; 10 bases agree with TRBD2. The CDR3 is made up of 17 amino acids. The J segment lost 1 base and the V segment lost 0 bases, leaving 3 bases of the junction unmatched. Germline-derived CDR1 and CDR2 are SGHTA and FQGNSA. CDR3 nucleotide sequence: TGTGCCAGCAGCTTAGCCCTGGGACTAGCGTCCTACAATGAGCAGTTCTTC. Encoded protein: CASSLALGLASYNEQFF.

V gene TRBV6-1 combines with J gene TRBJ1-2; 7 bases are shared with TRBD1. After removal of 8 bases from V and 3 bases from J, the junction contained 9 bases not matched to a gene. The CDR3 totals 14 residues. The germline V gene has CDR1 MNHNS and CDR2 SASEGT. The CDR3 DNA reads TGTGCCAGCCAAAGGGGAGGGGGCGACTATGGCTACACCTTC. Protein product: CASQRGGGDYGYTF.

At least ten counts were recorded for this clonotype. V is TRBV7-2 and J is TRBJ1-3; D gene uncertain. Trimming removed 6 bases at V and 0 bases at J, with 3 bases between. The CDR3 spans 12 residues. Germline CDR1 reads SGHTA; CDR2 reads FQGNSA. The CDR3 region is CASRGSGNTIYF. The CDR3 DNA follows: TGTGCCAGCAGGGGCTCTGGAAACACCATATATTTT.

This clonotype has a count of ten or more. The chain recombines TRBV12-3 or TRBV12-4 with TRBJ2-1; a weak D match, TRBD2 (6 bases). The CDR3 loop spans 16 amino acids. Trimming took 10 bases from V and 0 from J, leaving 19 bases between them. CDR3 coding DNA: TGTGCCATCACCCGGCGGGGCGGAAGCTCCTACAATGAGCAGTTCTTC. Its translation: CAITRRGGSSYNEQFF.

On this clonotype: This likely comes from a read error, as the CDR3 has no conserved phenylalanine or tryptophan at its end. The rearrangement joins TRBV4-1 to TRBJ2-6; D is undetermined. The V end lost 3 bases, the J end lost 4 bases, and 10 bases lay between the germline ends. Germline CDR1 MGHRA, CDR2 YSYEKL. The CDR3 extends over 15 amino acids. DNA for the CDR3: TGCGCCAGCAGCCAGGTCCTCGGGGGGGCCAACGTCCTGACTTTG. Translating gives CASSQVLGGANVLTL.

This clonotype was observed at least ten times. The rearrangement joins TRBV29-1 to TRBJ2-7; 7 nucleotides line up with TRBD1. The CDR3 has 13 residues. The V and J ends lost 4 bases and 3 bases, in that order; junction bases with no gene match: 6. Germline V CDR1 and CDR2: SQVTM, ANQGSEA. The CDR3 protein is CSVAQGLRYEQYF. CDR3 in DNA: TGCAGCGTTGCACAGGGGTTACGCTACGAGCAGTACTTC.

There are many counts of this clonotype. The chain has TRBV29-1 and TRBJ2-1, with 7 bases that match TRBD1. V trimming: 0 bases; J trimming: 8 bases; junction bases outside the gene matches: 13. Germline lookup yields CDR1 SQVTM and CDR2 ANQGSEA. CDR3 length: 16 amino acids. In nucleotides, the CDR3 is TGCAGCGTTGAAGACCTCGAGACAGGGAAGGGGGATGAGCAGTTCTTC. Protein sequence: CSVEDLETGKGDEQFF.

This clonotype was picked up many times. V and J are TRBV10-2 and TRBJ2-7; 15 bases align to TRBD2. Per germline, CDR1 WSHSY and CDR2 SAAADI. Trimming at V came to 7 bases and at J to 7 bases, leaving 8 bases not matched to a gene. The CDR3 spans 15 residues. The CDR3 DNA follows: TGCGCCAGCAATGGACTAGCGGGAGGGCCAGGGGAGCAGTACTTC. Its protein is CASNGLAGGPGEQYF.